Sequencing of this TCR beta chain was carried out in a study of cytomegalovirus exposure and HLA in healthy donors. Vbeta (60) and Jbeta (13) primers were used in the PCR. The repertoire was sequenced with immunoSEQ multiplex PCR; TCRdb's copy has only in-frame clones and lacks some. Among 100,000 to 150,000 clones, approximately 75% were seen once, and the ten largest hold around 5%. The CDR3 extends over 16 amino acids. J gave up 1 base and V 6 bases, and 11 bases lay outside the gene matches. The germline V gene encodes CDR1 SEHNR and CDR2 FQNEAQ (reference sequence). Material: PBMCs. The V and J genes are TRBV7-9 and TRBJ1-1, with 7 nucleotides matching TRBD1. This TCR was sampled from a man between 45 and 60 years old in good health and CMV-seropositive. The CDR3 nucleotides are TGTGCCAGCAGGCCTAATACAGGGGCCCAGAACACTGAAGCTTTCTTT. Its protein is CASRPNTGAQNTEAFF.